Below are 5 T cell receptor beta chains sequenced from a single sample in a study of CD8+CD57+ T cells in acquired aplastic anemia. CD8+CD57+ cell expansion had been shown by flow cytometry in patients chosen for sequencing. The template used for profiling TCR beta VDJ and CDR3 was genomic DNA. TCRdb re-derived calls from the reads in MiXCR, one entry per CDR3 protein. The table lists over 150,000 distinct CDR3 sequences, 60% to 80% of them singletons, with approximately 50% in the top ten. The sequenced sample was sorted CD4+, CD8+, or CD8+CD57+ T cells (not recorded which) from PBMCs. The source is a human donor with aplastic anemia.

Comments on this clonotype: One end of the junction fails to match germline, which may point to a read error. The chain recombines TRBV20-1 with TRBJ2-7, with D tentatively TRBD1 (6 bases). This CDR3 comprises 15 residues. The germline V gene encodes CDR1 DFQATT and CDR2 SNEGSKA (reference sequence). The CDR3: CSAREDRSTAYEQHF. The CDR3 DNA sequence: TGCAGTGCTAGAGAAGACAGGTCGACCGCCTACGAGCAGCACTTC.

This clonotype occurred a few times. V gene TRBV20-1 combines with J gene TRBJ1-2; TRBD1 aligns across 7 bases. With 6 bases clipped from V and 2 bases from J, the junction kept 6 bases outside the gene matches. Germline CDR1 DFQATT, CDR2 SNEGSKA (reference sequence). This CDR3 is 13 amino acids long. CDR3 amino acids: CSADLTGNYGYTF. The CDR3 DNA is TGCAGTGCCGATTTGACAGGGAACTATGGCTACACCTTC.

In the case of this clonotype: At one end, the junction sequence differs from germline, possibly due to a read error. The V and J genes are TRBV5-1 and TRBJ2-1; D could derive from TRBD1 or TRBD2 (5 bases each). This CDR3 has 16 residues. Looked up from germline, CDR1 is SGHRS and CDR2 is YFSETQ. DNA of the CDR3: TGTGCCAGCAGCGCAACCGGGACGCCCATCTACAATGAGCAGTTCTTC. Residues: CASSATGTPIYNEQFF.

The CDR3 here is CASNRRDNNEQFF. CDR3 DNA sequence: TGTGCCAGCAATCGAAGGGACAACAATGAGCAGTTCTTC. The chain employs TRBV2 and TRBJ2-1, with TRBD1 as a possible D gene (6 bases). This CDR3 is built from 13 residues. Trimming took off 7 bases at V and 5 bases at J, with 12 bases between the two ends. Germline CDR1 reads SNHLY; CDR2 reads FYNNEI.

This clonotype turned up a few times. The chain links TRBV7-6 to TRBJ2-7; perhaps TRBD2 as D (5 bases). The CDR3 spans 13 residues. V lost 3 bases to trimming and J lost 10 bases, with 16 bases between them. The germline CDR1 and CDR2 sequences are SGHVS and FNYEAQ. CDR3: CASSFDEGAYQYF. The CDR3 nucleotides read TGTGCCAGCAGCTTCGACGAGGGCGCTTACCAGTACTTC.